These T cell receptor beta chains were read from a single sample in a study of blood T cell repertoires in COVID-19. Method: immunoSEQ multiplex PCR; TCRdb's copy keeps in-frame clones and lacks some. The data show 200,000 to 250,000 clones, around 86% seen once. Input material: peripheral blood. Receptors were obtained from a young woman who had recovered from COVID-19. Each CDR3 is given with its conserved first and last residue. D genes are given only for firm matches. Clone size is given for some rows only: seen once, a few or many times, or a class if the clone is expanded.

D	V	size	J	CDR3	DNA
TRBD1	TRBV4-1	.	TRBJ2-7	CASSQGSPGQGSYEQYF	TGCGCCAGCAGCCAAGGATCCCCGGGACAGGGATCCTACGAGCAGTACTTC
.	TRBV7-9	.	TRBJ1-2	CASSDYRVSNYGYTF	TGTGCCAGCAGCGACTACAGGGTTAGCAACTATGGCTACACCTTC
.	TRBV20-1	few	TRBJ1-5	CSASRGGNQPQHF	TGCAGTGCTAGTCGGGGGGGCAATCAGCCCCAGCATTTT
.	TRBV2	.	TRBJ2-7	CASSVGRVSYEQYF	TGTGCCAGCAGTGTGGGCAGGGTCTCCTACGAGCAGTACTTC
.	TRBV5-4	.	TRBJ2-7	CASSPPGVGSSYEQYF	TGTGCCAGCAGCCCCCCGGGGGTGGGGAGCTCCTACGAGCAGTACTTC
.	TRBV10-3	.	TRBJ2-7	CAISSSYGGADEQYF	TGTGCCATCAGTTCGAGTTATGGAGGGGCCGACGAGCAGTACTTC
TRBD2	TRBV4-1	.	TRBJ2-3	CASSQVSGGGADTQYF	TGCGCCAGCAGCCAAGTGAGCGGGGGAGGAGCAGATACGCAGTATTTT
TRBD1	TRBV2	once	TRBJ2-7	CAGRDSGTYEQYF	TGTGCCGGCCGGGACAGCGGAACCTACGAGCAGTACTTC
.	TRBV15	.	TRBJ1-3	CATSRDVGAGNTIYF	TGTGCCACCAGCAGAGATGTAGGAGCTGGAAACACCATATATTTT
TRBD2	TRBV2	.	TRBJ2-2	CASSGLAGGTGELFF	TGTGCCAGCAGCGGACTAGCGGGGGGCACCGGGGAGCTGTTTTTT
TRBD1	TRBV18	.	TRBJ1-1	CASSPNLRTGGTEAFF	TGTGCCAGCTCACCAAACCTGCGCACAGGGGGCACTGAAGCTTTCTTT
.	TRBV19	many	TRBJ2-7	CASSIGDGGSYEQYF	TGTGCCAGTAGTATAGGGGACGGGGGCTCCTACGAGCAGTACTTC
.	TRBV4-1	.	TRBJ2-3	CASSQDEAVQPSTDTQYF	TGCGCCAGCAGCCAAGATGAGGCAGTTCAACCTAGCACAGATACGCAGTATTTT
.	TRBV2	.	TRBJ1-2	CASSDDTGYTF	TGTGCCAGCAGTGATGACACCGGCTACACCTTC
.	TRBV18	.	TRBJ1-1	CASSPPGPNTEAFF	TGTGCCAGCTCACCACCGGGCCCCAACACTGAAGCTTTCTTT
TRBD1	TRBV29-1	.	TRBJ2-4	CSVEPTGTGASNIQYF	TGCAGCGTTGAACCCACCGGGACAGGCGCGTCGAACATTCAGTACTTC
.	TRBV6-5	.	TRBJ2-5	CASSLNFKETQYF	TGTGCCAGCAGTTTGAACTTCAAAGAGACCCAGTACTTC
.	TRBV30	.	TRBJ1-5	CAWAAGTHSNQPQHF	TGTGCCTGGGCCGCCGGGACACATAGCAATCAGCCCCAGCATTTT
.	TRBV5-1	.	TRBJ2-7	CASSATGRTYEQYF	TGCGCCAGCAGCGCGACAGGACGGACCTACGAGCAGTACTTC
TRBD2	TRBV5-4	.	TRBJ2-7	CASSLRGGGSYEQYF	TGTGCCAGCAGCTTGAGGGGCGGGGGTTCCTACGAGCAGTACTTC
TRBD2	TRBV5-6	.	TRBJ2-5	CASSGGTSVAETQYF	TGTGCCAGCAGCGGGGGGACTAGCGTCGCAGAGACCCAGTACTTC
.	TRBV18	.	TRBJ2-1	CASSQQGRIGSEQFF	TGTGCCAGCTCACAGCAGGGAAGGATCGGGAGTGAGCAGTTCTTC
TRBD1	TRBV3-1/TRBV3-2	.	TRBJ2-7	CASSLRDRHYEQYF	TGTGCCAGCAGCTTACGGGACAGACACTACGAGCAGTACTTC
.	TRBV5-1	.	TRBJ1-1	CASSEDFLGEAFF	TGCGCCAGCAGCGAGGACTTCCTAGGGGAAGCTTTCTTT
.	TRBV6-1	.	TRBJ2-7	CASSEARYGSYEQYF	TGTGCCAGCAGTGAAGCGCGGTACGGCTCCTACGAGCAGTACTTC
.	TRBV20-1	.	TRBJ1-1	CSPSGTEAFF	TGCAGCCCCTCGGGTACTGAAGCTTTCTTT
TRBD1	TRBV3-1/TRBV3-2	.	TRBJ1-6	CASSLQGALNSPLHF	TGTGCCAGCAGCCTACAGGGGGCGCTTAATTCACCCCTCCACTTT
TRBD1	TRBV9	.	TRBJ1-6	CASNLGQGYNSPLHF	TGTGCCAGCAACCTCGGACAGGGTTATAATTCACCCCTCCACTTT
TRBD1	TRBV9	.	TRBJ2-3	CASSVAQGVTDTQYF	TGTGCCAGCAGCGTAGCACAGGGGGTCACAGATACGCAGTATTTT
.	TRBV7-6	.	TRBJ2-2	CASTSGVTGELFF	TGTGCCAGCACTTCAGGGGTCACCGGGGAGCTGTTTTTT
TRBD1	TRBV5-4	.	TRBJ2-2	CASSLGGQGGNSGELFF	TGTGCCAGCAGCTTGGGGGGACAGGGAGGGAACTCCGGGGAGCTGTTTTTT
TRBD2	TRBV7-3	.	TRBJ2-1	CASSLTGGYEQFF	TGTGCCAGCAGCTTAACCGGGGGGTATGAGCAGTTCTTC
TRBD1	TRBV19	.	TRBJ1-2	CASSTQGRGYYGYTF	TGTGCCAGTAGTACCCAGGGCAGGGGGTACTATGGCTACACCTTC
.	TRBV7-9	once	TRBJ2-1	CASSPDNYNEQFF	TGTGCCAGCAGCCCGGACAATTACAATGAGCAGTTCTTC
TRBD2	TRBV4-2	once	TRBJ2-5	CASSQEAAGTETQYF	TGTGCCAGCAGCCAAGAAGCAGCGGGGACAGAGACCCAGTACTTC
.	TRBV2	.	TRBJ2-3	CASSGQTADTQYF	TGTGCCAGCAGTGGACAGACAGCAGATACGCAGTATTTT
.	TRBV5-6	.	TRBJ2-3	CASSLAPTSTDTQYF	TGTGCCAGCAGCTTGGCCCCGACTAGCACAGATACGCAGTATTTT
TRBD1	TRBV14	.	TRBJ2-2	CASSQGVGQGPGELFF	TGTGCCAGCAGCCAAGGTGTGGGACAGGGACCCGGGGAGCTGTTTTTT
.	TRBV4-1	.	TRBJ2-1	CASSQDGWGGALNEQFF	TGCGCCAGCAGCCAAGATGGTTGGGGGGGGGCCTTGAATGAGCAGTTCTTC
.	TRBV19	.	TRBJ1-1	CASSIGRGHTEAFF	TGTGCCAGTAGTATAGGCCGGGGTCACACTGAAGCTTTCTTT
TRBD2	TRBV30	.	TRBJ2-5	CAWSGYGGGALETQYF	TGTGCCTGGAGTGGGTATGGCGGGGGGGCACTAGAGACCCAGTACTTC
.	TRBV5-6	.	TRBJ1-2	CASSFIGRGNYGYTF	TGTGCCAGCAGCTTTATCGGCAGGGGAAACTATGGCTACACCTTC
TRBD1	TRBV7-9	.	TRBJ2-1	CASSLLPGQSYNEQFF	TGTGCCAGCAGCCTTCTCCCGGGACAGTCCTACAATGAGCAGTTCTTC
TRBD1	TRBV25-1	.	TRBJ1-2	CASSESGQGYGYTF	TGTGCCAGCAGTGAATCCGGACAGGGCTATGGCTACACCTTC
.	TRBV6-5	once	TRBJ2-7	CASTPRGRGSYEQYF	TGTGCCAGCACCCCGCGGGGCAGGGGGTCATACGAGCAGTACTTC